A selection of T cell receptor beta chains follows, all from one sample in a study of identical twins. A single record per CDR3 protein comes from TCRdb applying MiXCR to the 5' RACE reads. The table shows some 1,700,000 distinct CDR3 sequences, with under 35% occurring only once. The source material was cord blood. The receptors stem from a newborn girl in good health. CDR3s leave out the opening cysteine and the closing phenylalanine or tryptophan. Fields, in order: V gene, CDR3 protein.

V gene: TRBV9
CDR3 protein: ASSVGTSNEQF

V gene: TRBV10-3
CDR3 protein: AISDDLNTEAF

V gene: TRBV4-2
CDR3 protein: ASSQGLVYTGELF

V gene: TRBV20-1
CDR3 protein: SATVAGTTDTQY

V gene: TRBV25-1
CDR3 protein: ASSDFGAGSEKLF

V gene: TRBV30
CDR3 protein: AWRGGLAGNNEQF

V gene: TRBV2
CDR3 protein: ASGVIGEAF

V gene: TRBV5-1
CDR3 protein: ASSPRRGADTQY

V gene: TRBV6-1
CDR3 protein: AGQQGENTEAF

V gene: TRBV29-1
CDR3 protein: SVEGRSYGYT

V gene: TRBV5-1
CDR3 protein: ASSPLRGTTNEQY

V gene: TRBV5-6
CDR3 protein: ASSFMDRGYQY

V gene: TRBV20-1
CDR3 protein: SKRGGSSYNEQF

V gene: TRBV2
CDR3 protein: ASTYTIEQF

V gene: TRBV5-1
CDR3 protein: ASSLAEGGYGYT

V gene: TRBV10-3
CDR3 protein: AISVADFYNSPLH

V gene: TRBV25-1
CDR3 protein: ASTPTGGGSPLH

V gene: TRBV5-6
CDR3 protein: ASSLTGTNTDTQY

V gene: TRBV20-1
CDR3 protein: SARSLAEEQY

V gene: TRBV20-1
CDR3 protein: SARDKLAGVDTQY

V gene: TRBV2
CDR3 protein: ASPIMGTYGYT

V gene: TRBV5-1
CDR3 protein: ASTLYRSSYNEQF

V gene: TRBV6-6
CDR3 protein: ASSYLRGVKNQPQH

V gene: TRBV6-7
CDR3 protein: ASNLKGQRNTEAF

V gene: TRBV5-1
CDR3 protein: ASSFDGNYEQY

V gene: TRBV5-1
CDR3 protein: DSSLGGTLHRSSYEQY

V gene: TRBV11-2
CDR3 protein: ASSSWRGTILAKNIQY

V gene: TRBV20-1
CDR3 protein: SAGEVGHFANTGELF

V gene: TRBV5-1
CDR3 protein: ASSLGEAALGQY

V gene: TRBV6-1
CDR3 protein: ASSERLAPDTQY

V gene: TRBV10-3
CDR3 protein: AISDRTGPGYEQY

V gene: TRBV12-3/TRBV12-4
CDR3 protein: ASSFRPPQQF

V gene: TRBV14
CDR3 protein: ASSPTGGQNLGRTNEKLF

V gene: TRBV20-1
CDR3 protein: SAPRNYEQY

V gene: TRBV9
CDR3 protein: ASSVFLAGGQETQY

V gene: TRBV9
CDR3 protein: ASSVDSRAEAF

V gene: TRBV11-3
CDR3 protein: ASSLGQTSNNEQF

V gene: TRBV5-1
CDR3 protein: ASSTSSSSYEQY

V gene: TRBV2
CDR3 protein: ASQRVVGNQPQH

V gene: TRBV6-5
CDR3 protein: ASKAGPYNEQF

V gene: TRBV10-3
CDR3 protein: AISGGQFSGNTIY

V gene: TRBV20-1
CDR3 protein: SALTVSSGNTIY

V gene: TRBV4-1
CDR3 protein: ASSQALTGATTDTQY

V gene: TRBV28
CDR3 protein: ASSFGPDYGYT